The text below deals with one T cell receptor (beta chain). What it binds is not known. Healthy donors of bone marrow made up the group. PCR used 60 Vbeta primers and 13 Jbeta primers. Generated by immunoSEQ multiplex PCR, the TCRdb table keeps only in-frame clones and is missing some. The top ten hold 4.6% of the sample, which has approximately 120,000 clones, more than 9% seen once. These data belong to a study of cytomegalovirus exposure and HLA in healthy donors. Study at large: An analysis done earlier identified almost 120 million unique TCR beta sequences from roughly 190 million T cells. Study findings and constraints: Presence/absence results assume similar sequencing depth per donor, which may not hold.

Trimming removed 1 base at V and 7 bases at J, with 11 bases between. The CDR3 covers 14 residues. CDR1 and CDR2 from the germline V gene are MGHRA and YSYEKL. The sequencing input was PBMCs. The genes are TRBV4-1 and TRBJ1-5; D is possibly TRBD1 (5 bases). This receptor was taken from a woman between 18 and 29 years old in good health and CMV-seropositive. The CDR3 DNA reads as TGCGCCAGCAGCCAAGTTCAGGGTCCCCAGCCCCAGCATTTT. Translation gives CASSQVQGPQPQHF.